What follows describes a single TCR beta chain. Antigen specificity is unknown. On sorted subsets, replicate PCRs used about 0.2 ug DNA, or about 30,000 T cell genomes. Generated by immunoSEQ multiplex PCR, the TCRdb table keeps only in-frame clones and is missing some. The sample lists some 1,600,000 clones; roughly 98% were seen once. CDR3 length equals 13 residues. From germline, CDR1 is LNHDA and CDR2 SQIVND (reference sequence). Trimming stripped 7 bases from V and 2 bases from J, with 11 bases between. This entry belongs to a study of shared clonotypes between healthy human individuals. Study background: With ages of 18 to 49, the donors were a couple of women and a few men. General observations from the study: Incompleteness in sorted-subset sequencing, despite large depth, was shown by rarefaction.

The split of CD4+ cells yielded CD45RA+ naive and CD45RA-negative memory subsets. The specimen sequenced was naive CD4+ T cells sorted from blood. As to subset: CD45RA+ positively selected. The TCR comes from a man aged 25 to 40 in good health. The V and J genes are TRBV19 and TRBJ1-2; D not resolved. The CDR3 bases are TGTGCCAGTATGCGGGCCTTGAACTATGGCTACACCTTC. Its protein is CASMRALNYGYTF.